This T cell receptor beta chain is from a study of blood T cell repertoires in COVID-19. Study-level information: Spain, Italy and the United States supplied samples that represented acute and convalescent COVID-19.

Germline V lookup: CDR1 SEHNR, CDR2 FQNEAQ (reference sequence). The V end lost 0 bases, the J end lost 6 bases, and 8 bases lay between the germline ends. This CDR3 is built from 13 residues. As originally analysed: Amplification with reference gene primers provided the estimates of nucleated cell counts. Sequencing was performed with immunoSEQ multiplex PCR; in TCRdb, only in-frame clones are kept and a portion is missing. The V and J calls and the clone size are those of that table, but D and trimming were determined from the DNA. The table shows about 110,000 clones, with nearly 90% occurring only once.

The sequence derives from a human donor in a cohort sampled during active COVID-19. This rearrangement joins TRBV7-9 to TRBJ1-1; D remains ambiguous. Sequences were obtained from peripheral blood. Here the CDR3 DNA reads TGTGCCAGCAGCTTAGCCGGGATTTCTGAAGCTTTCTTT. The encoded protein is CASSLAGISEAFF.